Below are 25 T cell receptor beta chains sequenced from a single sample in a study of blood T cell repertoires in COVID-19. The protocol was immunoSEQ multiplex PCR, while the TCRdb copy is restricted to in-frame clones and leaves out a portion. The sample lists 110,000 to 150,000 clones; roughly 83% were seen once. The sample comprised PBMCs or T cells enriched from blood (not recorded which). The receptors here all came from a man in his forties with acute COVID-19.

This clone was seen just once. The chain's CDR3 is CASSKNSGAAYEQYF. In DNA, the CDR3 is TGTGCCAGCAGTAAAAATAGCGGGGCAGCCTACGAGCAGTACTTC. This sequence joins TRBV27 and TRBJ2-7; 8 nucleotides line up with TRBD2. V gave up 5 bases and J gave up 2 bases; unmatched junction bases: 8. Germline lookup yields CDR1 MNHEY and CDR2 SMNVEV (reference sequence). The CDR3 is made up of 15 amino acids.

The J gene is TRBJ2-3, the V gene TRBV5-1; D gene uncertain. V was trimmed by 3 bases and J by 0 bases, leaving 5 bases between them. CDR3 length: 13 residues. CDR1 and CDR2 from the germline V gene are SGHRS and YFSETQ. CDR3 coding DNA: TGCGCCAGCAGCTCGACTAGCACAGATACGCAGTATTTT. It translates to CASSSTSTDTQYF.

The CDR3 nucleotides read TGTGCCAGCAGCCCGAGGGGGTCTTATGAAAAACTGTTTTTT. Amino acids: CASSPRGSYEKLFF. The rearrangement joins TRBV9 to TRBJ1-4; TRBD1 is a possible D gene (6 bases). CDR1 SGDLS and CDR2 YYNGEE come from the germline V gene. V lost 4 bases, J lost 6 bases, and 13 bases lay in between. CDR3 length: 14 residues.

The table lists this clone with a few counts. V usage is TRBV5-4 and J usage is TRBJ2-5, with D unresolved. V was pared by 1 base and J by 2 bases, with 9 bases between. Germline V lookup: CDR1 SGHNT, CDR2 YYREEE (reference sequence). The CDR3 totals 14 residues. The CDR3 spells CASSLFGYQETQYF. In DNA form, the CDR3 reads TGTGCCAGCAGCTTGTTCGGGTATCAAGAGACCCAGTACTTC.

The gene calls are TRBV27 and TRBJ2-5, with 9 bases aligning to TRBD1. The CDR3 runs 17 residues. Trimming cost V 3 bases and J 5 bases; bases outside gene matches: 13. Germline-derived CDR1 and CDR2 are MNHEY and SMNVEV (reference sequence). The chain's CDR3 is CASSFSGTGWWKETQYF. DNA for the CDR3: TGTGCCAGCAGTTTCTCCGGGACAGGGTGGTGGAAGGAGACCCAGTACTTC.

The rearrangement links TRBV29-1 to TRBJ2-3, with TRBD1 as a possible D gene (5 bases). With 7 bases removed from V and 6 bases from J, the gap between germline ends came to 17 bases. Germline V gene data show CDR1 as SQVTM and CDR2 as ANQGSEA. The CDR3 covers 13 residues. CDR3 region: CSARLAGSDTQYF. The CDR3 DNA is TGCAGCGCCCGACTCGCAGGGTCGGATACGCAGTATTTT.

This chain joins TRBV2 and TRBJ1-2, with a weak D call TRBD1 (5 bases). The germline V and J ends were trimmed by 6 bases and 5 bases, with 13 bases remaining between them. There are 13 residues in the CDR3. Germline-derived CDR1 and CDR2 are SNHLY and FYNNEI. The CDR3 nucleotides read TGTGCCAGCAGACGACAGCTTGAATATGGCTACACCTTC. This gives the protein CASRRQLEYGYTF.

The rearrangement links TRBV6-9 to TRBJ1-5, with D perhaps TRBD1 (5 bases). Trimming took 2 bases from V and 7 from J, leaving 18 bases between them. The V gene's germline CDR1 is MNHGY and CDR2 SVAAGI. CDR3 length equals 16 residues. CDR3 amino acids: CASSYLAGRGLQPQHF. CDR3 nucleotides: TGTGCCAGCAGTTATCTCGCAGGGAGGGGATTACAGCCCCAGCATTTT.

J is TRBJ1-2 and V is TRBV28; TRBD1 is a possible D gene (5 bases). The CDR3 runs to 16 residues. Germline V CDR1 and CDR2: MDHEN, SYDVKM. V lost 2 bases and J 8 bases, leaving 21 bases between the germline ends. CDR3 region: CASSLRSSGWRGGYTF. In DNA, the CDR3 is TGTGCCAGCAGTTTAAGGAGTTCGGGGTGGAGGGGAGGCTACACCTTC.

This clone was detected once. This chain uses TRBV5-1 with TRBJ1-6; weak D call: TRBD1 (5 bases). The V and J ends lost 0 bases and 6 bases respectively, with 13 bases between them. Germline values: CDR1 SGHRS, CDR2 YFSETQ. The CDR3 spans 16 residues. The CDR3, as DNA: TGCGCCAGCAGCTTGGGACAGCGGGCGTCTAATTCACCCCTCCACTTT. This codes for CASSLGQRASNSPLHF.

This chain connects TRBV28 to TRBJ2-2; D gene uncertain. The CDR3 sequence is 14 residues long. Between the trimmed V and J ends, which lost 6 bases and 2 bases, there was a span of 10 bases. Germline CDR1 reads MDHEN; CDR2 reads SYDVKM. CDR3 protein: CASSQVLNTGELFF. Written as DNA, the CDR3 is TGTGCCAGCAGCCAGGTACTTAACACCGGGGAGCTGTTTTTT.

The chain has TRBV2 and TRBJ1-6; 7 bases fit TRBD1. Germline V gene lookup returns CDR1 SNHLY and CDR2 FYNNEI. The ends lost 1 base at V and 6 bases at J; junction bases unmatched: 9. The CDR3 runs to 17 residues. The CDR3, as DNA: TGTGCCAGCAGTGAAGGGAGACCGGGACAGATTAATTCACCCCTCCACTTT. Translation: CASSEGRPGQINSPLHF. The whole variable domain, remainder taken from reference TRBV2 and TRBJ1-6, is EPEVTQTPSHQVTQMGQEVILRCVPISNHLYFYWYRQILGQKVEFLVSFYNNEISEKSEIFDDQFSVERPDGSNFTLKIRSTKLEDSAMYFCASSEGRPGQINSPLHFGNGTRLTVT.

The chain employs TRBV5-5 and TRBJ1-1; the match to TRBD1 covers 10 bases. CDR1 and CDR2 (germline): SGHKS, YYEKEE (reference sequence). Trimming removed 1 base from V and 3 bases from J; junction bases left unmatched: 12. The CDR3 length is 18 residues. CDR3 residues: CASSLREGQGWRYTEAFF. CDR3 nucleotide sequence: TGTGCCAGCAGCTTGCGCGAGGGACAGGGGTGGAGGTACACTGAAGCTTTCTTT.

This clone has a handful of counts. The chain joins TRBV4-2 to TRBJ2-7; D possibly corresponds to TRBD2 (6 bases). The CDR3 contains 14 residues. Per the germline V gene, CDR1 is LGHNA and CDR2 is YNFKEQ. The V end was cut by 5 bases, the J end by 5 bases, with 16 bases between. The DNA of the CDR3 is TGTGCCAGCAGCGCGACCGGAGGGCGCGACGAGCAGTACTTC. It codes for CASSATGGRDEQYF.

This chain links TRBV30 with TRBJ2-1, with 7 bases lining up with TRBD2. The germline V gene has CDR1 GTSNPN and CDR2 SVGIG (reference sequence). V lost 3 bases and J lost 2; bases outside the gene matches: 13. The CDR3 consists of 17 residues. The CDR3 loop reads CAWSPRGSGPAYNEQFF. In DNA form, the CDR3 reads TGTGCCTGGAGCCCGCGCGGGAGCGGTCCGGCCTACAATGAGCAGTTCTTC.

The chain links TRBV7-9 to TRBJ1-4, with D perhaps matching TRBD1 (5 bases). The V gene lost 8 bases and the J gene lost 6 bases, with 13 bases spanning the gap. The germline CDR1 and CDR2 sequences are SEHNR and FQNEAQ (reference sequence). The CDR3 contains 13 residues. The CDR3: CASCAKGHEKLFF. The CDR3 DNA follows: TGTGCCAGCTGCGCCAAGGGGCATGAAAAACTGTTTTTT.

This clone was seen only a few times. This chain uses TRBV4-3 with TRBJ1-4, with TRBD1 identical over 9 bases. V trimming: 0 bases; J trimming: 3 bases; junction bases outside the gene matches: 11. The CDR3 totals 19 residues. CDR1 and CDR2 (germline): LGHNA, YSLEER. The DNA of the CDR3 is TGCGCCAGCAGCCAAGATCCAACAGGGGGCTATCGGTCTAATGAAAAACTGTTTTTT. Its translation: CASSQDPTGGYRSNEKLFF.

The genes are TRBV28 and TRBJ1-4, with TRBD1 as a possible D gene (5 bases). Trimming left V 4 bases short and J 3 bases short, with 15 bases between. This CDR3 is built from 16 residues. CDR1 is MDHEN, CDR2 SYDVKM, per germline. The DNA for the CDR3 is TGTGCCAGCAGTTCCCCCAGGGTTTCGGCTAATGAAAAACTGTTTTTT. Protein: CASSSPRVSANEKLFF.

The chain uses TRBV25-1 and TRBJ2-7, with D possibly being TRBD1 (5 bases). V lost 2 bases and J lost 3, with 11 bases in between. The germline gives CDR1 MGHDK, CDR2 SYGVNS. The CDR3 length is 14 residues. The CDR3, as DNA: TGTGCCAGCAGTGAACCAGGGTCGGGCTACGAGCAGTACTTC. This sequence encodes CASSEPGSGYEQYF.

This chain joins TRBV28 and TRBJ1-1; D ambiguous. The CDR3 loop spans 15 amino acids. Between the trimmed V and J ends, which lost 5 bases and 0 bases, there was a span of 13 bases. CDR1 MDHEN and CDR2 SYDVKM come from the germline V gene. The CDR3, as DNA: TGTGCCAGCAGTCCCAGTGGTCATATGAACACTGAAGCTTTCTTT. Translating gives CASSPSGHMNTEAFF.

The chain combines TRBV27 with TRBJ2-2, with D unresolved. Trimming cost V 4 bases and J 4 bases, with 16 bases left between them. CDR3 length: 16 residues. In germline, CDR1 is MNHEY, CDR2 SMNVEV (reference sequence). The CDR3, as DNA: TGTGCCAGCAGTTCCCCGGCCGGCCAGGCCACCGGGGAGCTGTTTTTT. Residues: CASSSPAGQATGELFF.

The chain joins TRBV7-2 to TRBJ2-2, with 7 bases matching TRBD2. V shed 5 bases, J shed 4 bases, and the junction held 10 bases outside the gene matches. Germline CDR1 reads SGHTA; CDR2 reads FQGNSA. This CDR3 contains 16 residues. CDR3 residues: CASSIAGDRSTGELFF. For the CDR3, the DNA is TGTGCCAGCAGCATCGCGGGGGATCGTAGCACCGGGGAGCTGTTTTTT. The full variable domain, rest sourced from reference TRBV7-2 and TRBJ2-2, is GAGVSQSPSNKVTEKGKDVELRCDPISGHTALYWYRQSLGQGLEFLIYFQGNSAPDKSGLPSDRFSAERTGGSVSTLTIQRTQQEDSAVYLCASSIAGDRSTGELFFGEGSRLTVL.

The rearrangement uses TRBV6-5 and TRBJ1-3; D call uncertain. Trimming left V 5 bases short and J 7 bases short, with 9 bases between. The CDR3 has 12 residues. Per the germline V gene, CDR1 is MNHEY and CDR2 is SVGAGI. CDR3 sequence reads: CASSTNSNTIYF. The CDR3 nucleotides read TGTGCCAGCAGTACCAATAGTAACACCATATATTTT.

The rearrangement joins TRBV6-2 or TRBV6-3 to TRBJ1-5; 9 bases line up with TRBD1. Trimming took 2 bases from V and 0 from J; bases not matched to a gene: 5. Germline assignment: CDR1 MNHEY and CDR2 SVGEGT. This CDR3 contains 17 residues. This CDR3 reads CASSYARTGDSNQPQHF. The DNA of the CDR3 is TGTGCCAGCAGTTACGCCCGGACAGGGGATAGCAATCAGCCCCAGCATTTT.

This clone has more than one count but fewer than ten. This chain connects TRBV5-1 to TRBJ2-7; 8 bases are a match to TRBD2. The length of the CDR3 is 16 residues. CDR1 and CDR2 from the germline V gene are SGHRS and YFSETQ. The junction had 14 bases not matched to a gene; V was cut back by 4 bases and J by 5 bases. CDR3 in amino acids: CASSPQPQAGEDEQYF. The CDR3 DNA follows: TGCGCCAGCAGCCCACAACCTCAAGCGGGAGAAGACGAGCAGTACTTC. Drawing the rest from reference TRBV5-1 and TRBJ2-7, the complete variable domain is KAGVTQTPRYLIKTRGQQVTLSCSPISGHRSVSWYQQTPGQGLQFLFEYFSETQRNKGNFPGRFSGRQFSNSRSEMNVSTLELGDSALYLCASSPQPQAGEDEQYFGPGTRLTVT.